The 23 T cell receptor beta chains reported below all come from one sample, sequenced in a study of cytomegalovirus exposure and HLA in healthy donors. With 60 Vbeta and 13 Jbeta primers, the PCR was carried out. Generated by immunoSEQ multiplex PCR, the TCRdb table keeps only in-frame clones and is missing some. Among more than 85,000 clones listed, 63% were seen once. The specimen was PBMCs. The receptors were gathered from a human donor in good health.

This chain connects TRBV10-1 to TRBJ2-7; 8 bases fit TRBD1. V shed 1 base, J shed 2 bases, and the junction held 7 bases outside the gene matches. CDR3 length: 16 residues. The germline V gene has CDR1 WNHNN and CDR2 SYGVQD (reference sequence). The CDR3 DNA sequence: TGCGCCAGCAGTGAGTTTAGACAGGGGACGACCTACGAGCAGTACTTC. This sequence encodes CASSEFRQGTTYEQYF.

This chain joins TRBV27 and TRBJ1-6; D gene unclear. The CDR3 consists of 15 residues. From germline, CDR1 is MNHEY and CDR2 SMNVEV (reference sequence). V was shortened by 3 bases and J by 4 bases, with 10 bases between the two germline ends. This CDR3 reads CASSLYGGYNSPLHF. For the CDR3, the DNA is TGTGCCAGCAGTTTGTACGGAGGGTATAATTCACCCCTCCACTTT.

This clone was found a few times. The gene calls are TRBV19 and TRBJ2-2; TRBD1 might be the D (6 bases). V was trimmed by 8 bases and J by 4 bases, leaving 11 bases between them. Germline V gene lookup returns CDR1 LNHDA and CDR2 SQIVND (reference sequence). CDR3 length: 13 amino acids. DNA of the CDR3: TGTGCCAGTTACAGGGTAGGCACCGGGGAGCTGTTTTTT. It specifies CASYRVGTGELFF.

This clone has just a few counts. The chain links TRBV6-5 to TRBJ2-7, with D possibly matching TRBD2 (5 bases). V was clipped by 8 bases and J by 0 bases, with 14 bases between them. CDR1 MNHEY and CDR2 SVGAGI come from the germline V gene. CDR3 size: 14 residues. The CDR3 is CASRSTGSSYEQYF. CDR3 coding DNA: TGTGCCAGCCGAAGCACGGGGAGCTCCTACGAGCAGTACTTC.

There are a few counts of this clone. CDR3 residues: CASSRSGRDSYNEQFF. For the CDR3, the DNA is TGCGCCAGCAGCCGAAGCGGGAGGGACTCCTACAATGAGCAGTTCTTC. The V and J genes are TRBV4-1 and TRBJ2-1; 10 nucleotides match TRBD2. Germline CDR1 reads MGHRA; CDR2 reads YSYEKL. The CDR3 length is 16 residues. With V trimmed by 4 bases and J by 0 bases, 3 bases remained unmatched.

The chain is built from TRBV28 and TRBJ2-7; TRBD1 might be the D (5 bases). Germline values: CDR1 MDHEN, CDR2 SYDVKM. The CDR3 is 13 amino acids. V shed 3 bases and J shed 6 bases, with 12 bases lying between them. CDR3 region: CASSFTGTGEQYF. In DNA, the CDR3 is TGTGCCAGCAGTTTCACAGGAACTGGCGAGCAGTACTTC.

The chain recombines TRBV5-1 with TRBJ2-7; 10 bases are a match to TRBD1. CDR1 is SGHRS and CDR2 is YFSETQ in the germline V gene. The CDR3 consists of 14 residues. V gave up 2 bases and J gave up 7 bases; unmatched junction bases: 6. The CDR3 region is CASSFRQGAGEQYF. The CDR3 coding sequence is TGCGCCAGCAGCTTTAGACAGGGGGCTGGTGAGCAGTACTTC.

The chain combines TRBV5-6 with TRBJ2-7, with 8 bases lining up with TRBD2. The CDR3 extends over 16 amino acids. Trimming cost V 3 bases and J 1 base; bases outside gene matches: 9. Germline V gives CDR1 SGHDT, CDR2 YYEEEE. The CDR3 DNA reads TGTGCCAGCAGCTCGGGAGGGTTGGGTGATTCCTACGAGCAGTACTTC. Amino acids: CASSSGGLGDSYEQYF.

V is TRBV4-1 and J is TRBJ1-5, with D tentatively TRBD1 (6 bases). The CDR3 is 14 amino acids. Trimming shortened V by 6 bases and J by 7 bases, and 16 bases separated the two germline ends. Germline loops: CDR1 MGHRA, CDR2 YSYEKL. The CDR3 sequence is CASRPQGFGQPQHF. In nucleotides, the CDR3 is TGCGCCAGCAGACCACAGGGTTTTGGGCAGCCCCAGCATTTT.

The rearrangement links TRBV19 to TRBJ2-5, with 8 bases fitting TRBD1. CDR1 and CDR2 from the germline V gene are LNHDA and SQIVND (reference sequence). The ends lost 3 bases at V and 3 bases at J; junction bases unmatched: 9. The CDR3 spans 16 residues. This CDR3 is CASSMGPATGEETQYF. The CDR3 DNA reads as TGTGCCAGTAGTATGGGCCCTGCGACAGGGGAAGAGACCCAGTACTTC.

Of note for this clone: Within the sample, other DNA sequences also encode this same CDR3. The chain recombines TRBV19 with TRBJ2-6, with TRBD1 matching 7 bases. Germline V gene data show CDR1 as LNHDA and CDR2 as SQIVND (reference sequence). The trim removed 6 bases at V and 4 bases at J, leaving 9 bases unmatched. The CDR3 runs 16 residues. In nucleotides, the CDR3 is TGTGCCAGTAGACGACAGGGAACTTACGGGGCCAACGTCCTGACTTTC. As protein: CASRRQGTYGANVLTF.

The rearrangement joins TRBV4-1 to TRBJ2-3, with 9 bases aligning to TRBD1. In germline, CDR1 is MGHRA, CDR2 YSYEKL. This CDR3 comprises 18 residues. The V gene end was trimmed by 0 bases and the J gene end by 7 bases; junction bases not matched to a gene: 14. CDR3 DNA sequence: TGCGCCAGCAGCCAAGATGTGTTCGGGACAGGGATTAGATATACGCAGTATTTT. Residues: CASSQDVFGTGIRYTQYF.

The chain links TRBV15 to TRBJ2-3; TRBD1 matches 7 bases. CDR1 is LNHNV and CDR2 is YYDKDF in the germline V gene (reference sequence). V shed 1 base, J shed 0 bases, and the junction held 7 bases outside the gene matches. The CDR3 runs to 17 residues. CDR3 nucleotide sequence: TGTGCCACCAGCAGAGGCCTGACAGGGCCTAGCACAGATACGCAGTATTTT. As protein: CATSRGLTGPSTDTQYF.

The chain uses TRBV6-5 and TRBJ1-1; no definite D call. V was cut by 2 bases and J by 0 bases, with 7 bases left in between. This CDR3 spans 14 amino acids. The germline V gene has CDR1 MNHEY and CDR2 SVGAGI. The CDR3 nucleotides are TGTGCCAGCAGTTACACGACACTGAACACTGAAGCTTTCTTT. This gives the protein CASSYTTLNTEAFF.

The J gene is TRBJ2-3, the V gene TRBV7-9; no clear D. This CDR3 spans 15 amino acids. Germline V lookup: CDR1 SEHNR, CDR2 FQNEAQ (reference sequence). V was clipped by 0 bases and J by 2 bases, with 9 bases between them. The CDR3 protein is CASSLASLDTDTQYF. Here the CDR3 DNA reads TGTGCCAGCAGCTTAGCGTCTTTAGACACAGATACGCAGTATTTT.

The chain combines TRBV19 with TRBJ2-7, with no clear D. The germline V gene encodes CDR1 LNHDA and CDR2 SQIVND (reference sequence). V lost 3 bases, J lost 3 bases, and 12 bases lay in between. The CDR3 is 14 residues long. The DNA for the CDR3 is TGTGCCAGTAGTATCCGCGATACCCACTACGAGCAGTACTTC. It is translated as CASSIRDTHYEQYF.

This clone was seen a handful of times. This chain joins TRBV5-5 and TRBJ2-7, with D perhaps matching TRBD1 (5 bases). CDR3 length equals 15 residues. Per the germline V gene, CDR1 is SGHKS and CDR2 is YYEKEE (reference sequence). The ends were cut back, 0 bases at V and 2 bases at J, with 12 bases in the middle. This CDR3 reads CASSLGAGPPYEQYF. The CDR3, as DNA: TGTGCCAGCAGCTTGGGCGCAGGGCCCCCCTACGAGCAGTACTTC.

V and J are TRBV10-1 and TRBJ2-1, with 9 bases that match TRBD1. The CDR3 covers 15 residues. CDR1 and CDR2 (germline): WNHNN, SYGVQD (reference sequence). J lost 2 bases, V lost 8 bases, and 7 bases had no gene match. This chain's CDR3 is CASAPGTGTYNEQFF. Here the CDR3 DNA reads TGCGCCAGCGCCCCCGGGACAGGGACCTACAATGAGCAGTTCTTC.

This sequence joins TRBV9 and TRBJ1-1; 12 bases agree with TRBD1. From germline, CDR1 is SGDLS and CDR2 YYNGEE. The CDR3 extends over 17 amino acids. After removal of 0 bases from V and 3 bases from J, the junction contained 6 bases not matched to a gene. In nucleotides, the CDR3 is TGTGCCAGCAGCGTAGAAGGGGACAGGGGGCTCGACACTGAAGCTTTCTTT. This sequence encodes CASSVEGDRGLDTEAFF.

The rearrangement links TRBV6-5 to TRBJ2-1; perhaps TRBD2 as D (6 bases). Germline CDR1 and CDR2: MNHEY and SVGAGI. The CDR3 extends over 13 amino acids. V was shortened by 2 bases and J by 9 bases, with 11 bases between the two germline ends. In DNA form, the CDR3 reads TGTGCCAGCAGTTACGGAGGGGTCTGTGAGCAGTTCTTC. It codes for CASSYGGVCEQFF.

V gene TRBV28 combines with J gene TRBJ2-1, with D maybe TRBD1 (6 bases). The CDR3 runs 14 residues. V lost 1 base and J 7 bases, leaving 11 bases between the germline ends. Per germline, CDR1 MDHEN and CDR2 SYDVKM. Written as DNA, the CDR3 is TGTGCCAGCAGTTTATACACAGGGTGGAATGAGCAGTTCTTC. Encoded protein: CASSLYTGWNEQFF.

The rearrangement links TRBV6-6 to TRBJ2-7; the match to TRBD1 covers 8 bases. Looked up from germline, CDR1 is MNHNY and CDR2 is SVGAGI (reference sequence). V lost 7 bases and J lost 9; bases outside the gene matches: 14. This CDR3 comprises 14 residues. CDR3: CASTSSGTGEGQYF. CDR3 nucleotide sequence: TGTGCCAGCACCTCCTCCGGGACAGGAGAGGGGCAGTACTTC.

The chain couples TRBV19 to TRBJ1-1; 7 bases map to TRBD1. V was clipped by 0 bases and J by 1 base; unmatched bases: 2. This CDR3 has 15 residues. Germline CDR1 and CDR2: LNHDA and SQIVND (reference sequence). CDR3 region: CASSIDRDRNTEAFF. The CDR3 DNA is TGTGCCAGTAGTATAGATCGGGACAGGAACACTGAAGCTTTCTTT.